This T cell receptor beta chain was found in a study of cytomegalovirus exposure and HLA in healthy donors. Germline CDR1 reads MDHEN; CDR2 reads SYDVKM. This CDR3 contains 15 residues. J lost 0 bases, V lost 4 bases, and 4 bases had no gene match. It was with 60 Vbeta and 13 Jbeta primers that the PCR ran. Libraries were prepared by immunoSEQ multiplex PCR; TCRdb keeps only in-frame clonotypes and omits some of them. The sample consists of some 150,000 clones, 82% of them appearing once. The chain is built from TRBV28 and TRBJ2-3; TRBD2 matches 7 bases. The clonotype was recovered from a male donor in good health and CMV-seronegative. The sequenced sample was PBMCs. CDR3 DNA sequence: TGTGCCAGCAGTTCACCTAGCGGTAGCACAGATACGCAGTATTTT. It encodes CASSSPSGSTDTQYF. The complete variable domain, with remaining parts taken from reference TRBV28 and TRBJ2-3, reads DVKVTQSSRYLVKRTGEKVFLECVQDMDHENMFWYRQDPGLGLRLIYFSYDVKMKEKGDIPEGYSVSREKKERFSLILESASTNQTSMYLCASSSPSGSTDTQYFGPGTRLTVL.